This T cell receptor (beta chain) stems from a study of blood T cell repertoires in COVID-19 (dated by TCRdb to the early 2020s). With respect to the entire study: The collaborator samples originated in the United States, Italy and Spain and spanned the acute and convalescent phases of COVID-19. Sample metadata almost always included a de-identified subject ID, COVID-19 status, age in years and sex. The repertoires were released in a freely available public database intended as a resource for research on the immune response to SARS-CoV-2. The dataset comprised deeply sampled blood TCRbeta repertoires from subjects exposed to, actively infected with, or recovered from COVID-19. Where available, HLA class I and class II types were obtained from metadata supplied by the sample provider rather than from assay-based typing. The material from the prospective study consisted of cDNA or gDNA derived from T cells, B-cell-depleted T cells, or PBMCs. Samples were obtained from the ongoing ImmuneRACE study (first 160 participants) and from 1,254 subjects provided by 6 global collaborators. Results and caveats for the whole study, not just this receptor: The quantity of clinical and demographic metadata differed by source and by participant and was supplied without curation.

TCRbeta CDR3 regions were amplified from genomic DNA by means of the immunoSEQ Assay, a bias-controlled multiplex PCR. For the original study's pipeline: Nucleated cell counts per sample were estimated from amplification of reference gene primers within the assay. To quantify the absolute abundance of each unique TCRbeta CDR3 rearrangement, sequence reads were collapsed and filtered. For each sample, productive Simpson clonality was calculated by taking the square root of Simpson's diversity index across productive rearrangements. In TCRdb, the immuneACCESS table is reduced to in-frame sequences with V and J assigned. These tables do not hold every clone; where another copy was compared, an unresolved V gene accounts for under half, and the others remain unexplained. That table is the source of V, J and clone size, and D and trimming were worked out from the DNA. This sample is represented by 300,000 to 350,000 clones; more than 80% of them were singletons. Approximately 7.5% of the sample is held by the ten biggest clonotypes.

One collaborating source in Seattle enrolled patients while the patients were actively infected and followed the patients over time throughout the course of disease. Whole blood was collected in K2EDTA tubes by collaborating institutions according to the institutions' own protocols. For TCRbeta analysis, collaborators shipped samples in one of three forms: frozen whole blood, isolated PBMCs, or DNA extracted from either of those sample types. A remark on this clone: This receptor's antigen is unknown. Base-call qualities are not available, and no considerably larger clone is one nucleotide away.

Measured from the cysteine to the phenylalanine, the CDR3 is 12 residues long. Left in the record is the CDR3 DNA by itself, 36 bases read in frame from the first base. CDR1 is given as MRHNA and CDR2 as SNTAGT, both from the germline V gene. The germline V and J ends show losses of 10 bases and 3 bases respectively, and no gene match explains 3 bases of the junction. The sequence was collected from a woman aged 25 to 39 with COVID-19, enrolled during active disease. The rearrangement combines TRBV6-4 with TRBJ1-2, and TRBD1 matches 9 of the central bases. The sequenced sample consisted of peripheral blood. The CDR3 region has the sequence CATRTGDYGYTF. The nucleotide sequence is given as TGTGCCACCAGGACAGGGGACTATGGCTACACCTTC.